Shown below are 7 T cell receptor beta chains from a single sample sequenced in a study of OX40 agonist ivuxolimab in advanced cancers. The protocol was immunoSEQ multiplex PCR, while the TCRdb copy is restricted to in-frame clones and leaves out a portion. The table includes about 16,000 clones, around 84% detected once. The sample here was CD4+ or CD8+ T cells sorted from blood, taken in a trial of the OX40 agonist ivuxolimab. The receptors stem from an adult with an advanced solid tumor such as melanoma, head and neck, liver or kidney cancer.

The chain employs TRBV29-1 and TRBJ2-7, with TRBD1 as a possible D gene (5 bases). This CDR3 comprises 14 residues. Trimming left V 4 bases short and J 3 bases short, with 16 bases between. Germline V gene data show CDR1 as SQVTM and CDR2 as ANQGSEA. CDR3 nucleotides: TGCAGCGTTGGGCCCAGGGTAGGCTACTACGAGCAGTACTTC. It translates to CSVGPRVGYYEQYF.

The chain employs TRBV6-1 and TRBJ2-3; 12 bases fit TRBD2. Germline assignment: CDR1 MNHNS and CDR2 SASEGT. The CDR3 covers 15 residues. The trim removed 7 bases at V and 3 bases at J, leaving 5 bases unmatched. The CDR3 DNA follows: TGTGCCAGCATTCTACTAGCGGGAGGAACAGATACGCAGTATTTT. Its protein product is CASILLAGGTDTQYF.

This chain links TRBV7-7 with TRBJ2-3; 11 bases line up with TRBD2. Trimming took 4 bases from V and 3 from J; bases not matched to a gene: 3. The V gene's germline CDR1 is SSHAT and CDR2 FNYEAQ (reference sequence). The CDR3 length is 15 residues. CDR3: CASSSLAGVTDTQYF. CDR3 bases: TGTGCCAGCAGCTCACTAGCGGGAGTAACAGATACGCAGTATTTT.

V is TRBV15 and J is TRBJ1-5; D not resolved. The germline V gene encodes CDR1 LNHNV and CDR2 YYDKDF (reference sequence). CDR3 length: 13 residues. Trimming shortened V by 3 bases and J by 6 bases, and 9 bases separated the two germline ends. The CDR3 sequence: CATSRERFQPQHF. The CDR3 nucleotides are TGTGCCACCAGCAGGGAACGGTTTCAGCCCCAGCATTTT. Full variable domain (missing parts from reference TRBV15 and TRBJ1-5): DAMVIQNPRYQVTQFGKPVTLSCSQTLNHNVMYWYQQKSSQAPKLLFHYYDKDFNNEADTPDNFQSRRPNTSFCFLDIRSPGLGDTAMYLCATSRERFQPQHFGDGTRLSIL.

V and J are TRBV19 and TRBJ1-5; TRBD1 aligns across 8 bases. The CDR3 spans 15 residues. The J segment lost 4 bases and the V segment lost 6 bases, leaving 8 bases of the junction unmatched. Germline assignment: CDR1 LNHDA and CDR2 SQIVND (reference sequence). In DNA, the CDR3 is TGTGCCAGTAGGGGGGGACAGGCGGGAAATCAGCCCCAGCATTTT. As protein: CASRGGQAGNQPQHF.

The CDR3 bases are TGTGCCAGCAGAAGGGGGGGGTTTCCGGGGAGCGGTACGTACGAGCAGTACTTC. Translation gives CASRRGGFPGSGTYEQYF. The rearrangement joins TRBV2 to TRBJ2-7; perhaps TRBD2 as D (7 bases). The CDR3 has 18 amino acids. The V gene lost 6 bases and the J gene lost 4 bases, with 28 bases spanning the gap. CDR1 and CDR2 from the germline V gene are SNHLY and FYNNEI.

J is TRBJ2-5 and V is TRBV7-9, with 7 positions matching TRBD1. Germline lookup yields CDR1 SEHNR and CDR2 FQNEAQ (reference sequence). The CDR3 sequence is 14 residues long. V was pared by 1 base and J by 6 bases, with 5 bases of the junction left unmatched. The CDR3 here is CASSLEGGAKTQYF. The CDR3 DNA reads as TGTGCCAGCAGCTTAGAAGGGGGCGCGAAGACCCAGTACTTC.